This T cell receptor (beta chain) appears in the sequencing data of a study of blood T cell repertoires in COVID-19. The table came from immunoSEQ multiplex PCR; TCRdb's copy has only in-frame clones and leaves some out. Among 280,000 or so clones listed, approximately 89% were seen once. This receptor was identified in a young woman who had recovered from COVID-19. Sequenced material: peripheral blood.

The CDR3 region is CASSRTTAEQFF. CDR3 in DNA: TGTGCCAGCAGCCGAACGACAGCCGAGCAGTTCTTC. This chain links TRBV7-2 with TRBJ2-1; possibly TRBD1 for D (5 bases). Germline values: CDR1 SGHTA, CDR2 FQGNSA. Trimming removed 5 bases from V and 10 bases from J, with 12 bases in between. The CDR3 consists of 12 residues.